The rows below give T cell receptor beta chains drawn from one sample of a study of radiation and T cells in renal cell carcinoma. Repertoires were generated with immunoSEQ multiplex PCR, while TCRdb's copy carries only in-frame clones and drops some. Found here are roughly 130,000 clones, about 88% of them singletons; the top ten hold about 12%. The specimen was blood, collected from a patient whose treatment included radiotherapy and nephrectomy. The source is a woman aged 50 to 60 with renal cell carcinoma. Both conserved end residues are part of each CDR3. Each record gives: V gene, D gene, clone size, J gene, CDR3 protein, CDR3 DNA. D genes are given only for firm matches. Where a row states a size, it is once, few, many or the class of an expanded clone; other rows omit it.

>TRBV18|.|many|TRBJ1-4
CASSPTATNEKLFF
TGTGCCAGCTCACCCACAGCAACTAATGAAAAACTGTTTTTT
>TRBV5-1|TRBD2|.|TRBJ2-5
CASSLLPSGGIQETQYF
TGCGCCAGCAGCTTACTCCCTAGCGGGGGGATCCAAGAGACCCAGTACTTC
>TRBV30|TRBD1|.|TRBJ1-5
CAWSPGTGNQPQHF
TGTGCCTGGAGCCCCGGGACAGGCAATCAGCCCCAGCATTTT
>TRBV5-4|.|few|TRBJ1-1
CASSFAGTTNTEAFF
TGTGCCAGCAGCTTTGCAGGGACGACGAACACTGAAGCTTTCTTT
>TRBV5-6|.|once|TRBJ2-5
CASSFPGPSFGETQYF
TGTGCCAGCAGCTTTCCTGGGCCTAGTTTCGGAGAGACCCAGTACTTC
>TRBV6-1|.|.|TRBJ1-5
CASSSDNQPQHF
TGTGCCAGTTCGTCGGACAATCAGCCCCAGCATTTT
>TRBV18|.|.|TRBJ2-7
CASSPQFSGYEQYF
TGTGCCAGCTCACCACAGTTCTCGGGGTACGAGCAGTACTTC
>TRBV9|TRBD2|.|TRBJ2-1
CASSVAGGADEQFF
TGTGCCAGCAGCGTAGCGGGGGGGGCTGATGAGCAGTTCTTC
>TRBV7-8|.|few|TRBJ2-7
CASSVTGYEQYF
TGTGCCAGCAGCGTGACAGGTTACGAGCAGTACTTC
>TRBV14|.|.|TRBJ2-1
CASSQSGVGNEQFF
TGTGCCAGCAGTCAGTCCGGAGTGGGAAATGAGCAGTTCTTC
>TRBV19|TRBD2|.|TRBJ2-5
CASSPPGLEGETQYF
TGTGCCAGTAGTCCACCGGGACTAGAGGGAGAGACCCAGTACTTC
>TRBV9|TRBD2|.|TRBJ2-1
CASSVSGEAWNEQFF
TGTGCCAGCAGCGTTAGCGGGGAGGCCTGGAATGAGCAGTTCTTC
>TRBV18|.|.|TRBJ2-7
CASSPLGSYEQYF
TGTGCCAGCTCACCACTCGGCAGCTACGAGCAGTACTTC
>TRBV29-1|.|.|TRBJ2-2
CSTGTVNTGELFF
TGCAGCACCGGGACGGTGAACACCGGGGAGCTGTTTTTT
>TRBV7-9|.|.|TRBJ2-7
CASSLALQGFYEQYF
TGTGCCAGCAGCTTAGCTTTGCAGGGCTTCTACGAGCAGTACTTC
>TRBV30|TRBD2|.|TRBJ2-5
CAGGLAGWTQYF
TGTGCCGGAGGACTAGCGGGGTGGACCCAGTACTTC
>TRBV9|.|.|TRBJ1-1
CASSVTSGTEAFF
TGTGCCAGCAGCGTAACGTCGGGCACTGAAGCTTTCTTT
>TRBV9|.|.|TRBJ2-1
CASSVVGTGVNEQFF
TGTGCCAGCAGCGTAGTGGGAACGGGCGTAAATGAGCAGTTCTTC
>TRBV7-2|TRBD1|.|TRBJ1-1
CASSLSGGVEAFF
TGTGCCAGCAGCTTATCAGGGGGAGTTGAAGCTTTCTTT
>TRBV18|.|.|TRBJ2-5
CASSPVGETQYF
TGTGCCAGCTCACCGGTGGGAGAGACCCAGTACTTC
>TRBV5-1|TRBD1|.|TRBJ2-3
CASSFGGGWGQGRTDTQYF
TGCGCCAGCAGCTTTGGGGGAGGTTGGGGACAGGGCAGAACAGATACGCAGTATTTT
>TRBV12-5|TRBD1|few|TRBJ1-1
CASGLGQGMNTEAFF
TGTGCTAGTGGCCTCGGACAGGGGATGAACACTGAAGCTTTCTTT
>TRBV18|.|.|TRBJ2-6
CASARSGANVLTF
TGTGCCAGCGCTCGCTCTGGGGCCAACGTCCTGACTTTC
>TRBV11-2|TRBD2|once|TRBJ2-7
CASSYGLAGPFGEQYF
TGTGCCAGCAGCTACGGACTAGCGGGCCCTTTTGGGGAGCAGTACTTC
>TRBV5-1|.|.|TRBJ2-7
CASSPDVNSYEQYF
TGCGCCAGCAGCCCGGACGTGAATTCCTACGAGCAGTACTTC
>TRBV6-1|TRBD1|.|TRBJ1-5
CASSADRGRPQHF
TGTGCCAGCAGCGCCGACAGGGGGAGGCCCCAGCATTTT
>TRBV7-9|.|.|TRBJ1-3
CASSLALRNTIYF
TGTGCCAGCAGCTTAGCGCTAAGAAACACCATATATTTT
>TRBV10-2|TRBD2|.|TRBJ2-3
CASTLGGETDTQYF
TGCGCCAGCACTCTCGGGGGGGAAACAGATACGCAGTATTTT
>TRBV4-1|.|.|TRBJ1-1
CASSRTRGGGHGTEAFF
TGCGCCAGCAGCCGGACAAGAGGCGGGGGGCACGGCACTGAAGCTTTCTTT
>TRBV7-7|.|.|TRBJ2-2
CASSLRVYGELFF
TGTGCTAGCAGCTTAAGGGTTTACGGGGAGCTGTTTTTT
>TRBV7-8|.|.|TRBJ1-1
CASSLALDTEAFF
TGTGCCAGCAGCTTAGCTCTGGACACTGAAGCTTTCTTT
>TRBV7-2|.|few|TRBJ1-1
CASSLAAGTNTEAFF
TGTGCCAGCAGCTTAGCGGCGGGGACGAACACTGAAGCTTTCTTT
>TRBV19|TRBD1|.|TRBJ2-3
CASSITGGSTDTQYF
TGTGCCAGTAGTATCACAGGGGGCAGCACAGATACGCAGTATTTT
>TRBV11-3|TRBD1|.|TRBJ2-2
CASSSRTGLTGELFF
TGTGCCAGCAGCTCCAGGACAGGGTTAACCGGGGAGCTGTTTTTT
>TRBV2|TRBD2|.|TRBJ2-1
CASSNLQRGGYNEQFF
TGTGCCAGCAGTAACCTCCAGCGGGGGGGTTACAATGAGCAGTTCTTC
>TRBV6-1|.|.|TRBJ1-2
CASSEAGQLVGGGYTF
TGTGCCAGCAGTGAAGCTGGACAGTTGGTGGGTGGTGGCTACACCTTC
>TRBV11-3|.|.|TRBJ2-1
CASSLFGLDNEQFF
TGTGCCAGCAGCCTATTTGGACTGGACAATGAGCAGTTCTTC
>TRBV28|.|once|TRBJ1-1
CASSSPGGRTEAFF
TGTGCCAGCAGTTCCCCGGGGGGGAGGACTGAAGCTTTCTTT
>TRBV13|.|.|TRBJ1-4
CASSPDSSNEKLFF
TGTGCCAGCAGCCCTGACAGCTCTAATGAAAAACTGTTTTTT
>TRBV7-7|.|.|TRBJ2-5
CASSLSTLYQETQYF
TGTGCTAGCAGCTTAAGTACCCTGTACCAAGAGACCCAGTACTTC
>TRBV5-1|.|.|TRBJ1-4
CASSAPGGTATNEKLFF
TGCGCCAGCAGCGCGCCGGGAGGCACAGCAACTAATGAAAAACTGTTTTTT
>TRBV2|.|.|TRBJ1-5
CASSVGRNQLQHF
TGTGCCAGCAGTGTTGGCAGAAATCAGCTCCAGCATTTT
>TRBV25-1|.|.|TRBJ2-7
CASTWDSYEQYF
TGTGCCAGCACATGGGACTCCTACGAGCAGTACTTC